The 25 T cell receptor beta chains presented below share a single source sample, sequenced in a study of PD-1 blockade in mismatch repair-deficient tumors (dated by TCRdb to about 2017). The library was produced with the immunoSEQ multiplex PCR assay. Drawn from immuneACCESS, this table holds only the in-frame rearrangements with V and J called that TCRdb kept. Clones are partly lost; checked studies trace under half to an unresolved V gene and leave the rest unexplained. The sample yields tens of thousands of clones; around 89% were counted once. The ten largest clonotypes hold approximately 13% of the sample. The sequencing used peripheral blood, collected 52 weeks after starting pembrolizumab. The receptor set was obtained from an adult with mismatch repair-deficient cancer.

The genes are TRBV7-9 and TRBJ1-5; TRBD1 matches 12 bases. The length of the CDR3 is 15 residues. CDR1 is SEHNR, CDR2 FQNEAQ, per germline (reference sequence). The junction had 5 bases not matched to a gene; V was cut back by 5 bases and J by 6 bases. This chain's CDR3 is CASSVRDRGLQPQHF. CDR3 nucleotides: TGTGCCAGCAGCGTCCGGGACAGGGGGCTTCAGCCCCAGCATTTT. Supplemented by reference TRBV7-9 and TRBJ1-5, the full variable domain reads DTGVSQNPRHKITKRGQNVTFRCDPISEHNRLYWYRQTLGQGPEFLTYFQNEAQLEKSRLLSDRFSAERPKGSFSTLEIQRTEQGDSAMYLCASSVRDRGLQPQHFGDGTRLSIL.

This clone was seen just once. The chain links TRBV11-3 to TRBJ2-3; 8 bases map to TRBD2. After removal of 3 bases from V and 5 bases from J, the junction contained 13 bases not matched to a gene. This CDR3 is 17 amino acids long. CDR1 and CDR2 from the germline V gene are SGHNT and YENEEA. The CDR3 spells CASSFPLRSGSEDTQYF. CDR3 nucleotide sequence: TGTGCCAGCAGCTTCCCCCTACGGAGCGGGAGTGAAGATACGCAGTATTTT.

The chain links TRBV6-6 to TRBJ2-7; possibly TRBD2 for D (5 bases). The V end lost 4 bases, the J end lost 3 bases, and 10 bases lay between the germline ends. Germline loops: CDR1 MNHNY, CDR2 SVGAGI (reference sequence). The CDR3 has 13 residues. The CDR3 region is CASSFTSNYEQYF. The CDR3 coding sequence is TGTGCCAGCAGTTTTACTAGTAACTACGAGCAGTACTTC.

The chain uses TRBV7-9 and TRBJ2-7; no clear D. Germline values: CDR1 SEHNR, CDR2 FQNEAQ (reference sequence). V dropped 3 bases and J dropped 6 bases, with 9 bases sitting between them. The CDR3 is made up of 12 amino acids. CDR3 residues: CASSLINAEQYF. DNA for the CDR3: TGTGCCAGCAGCTTGATAAATGCCGAGCAGTACTTC.

In the case of this clone: Other nucleotide sequences in the sample specify the same CDR3. V usage is TRBV27 and J usage is TRBJ2-7; D call uncertain. CDR1 and CDR2 from the germline V gene are MNHEY and SMNVEV (reference sequence). This CDR3 has 13 amino acids. Trimming removed 3 bases from V and 0 bases from J, with 6 bases in between. The CDR3 bases are TGTGCCAGCAGTTTTGGCCGCTCCTACGAGCAGTACTTC. Protein product: CASSFGRSYEQYF.

This chain links TRBV27 with TRBJ1-5; possible D gene TRBD1, 5 bases. Trimming shortened V by 5 bases and J by 5 bases, and 13 bases separated the two germline ends. Germline assignment: CDR1 MNHEY and CDR2 SMNVEV (reference sequence). This CDR3 has 14 residues. CDR3 sequence reads: CASSIQGSHQPQHF. CDR3 nucleotide sequence: TGTGCCAGCAGTATCCAGGGATCTCATCAGCCCCAGCATTTT.

This rearrangement joins TRBV5-6 to TRBJ2-1; D may be TRBD2 (5 bases). Germline CDR1 and CDR2: SGHDT and YYEEEE. The CDR3 covers 15 residues. Between the trimmed V and J ends, which lost 2 bases and 4 bases, there was a span of 13 bases. CDR3 protein: CASSLGLTVYNEQFF. The CDR3 coding sequence is TGTGCCAGCAGCTTAGGACTTACCGTTTACAATGAGCAGTTCTTC.

The genes are TRBV6-5 and TRBJ1-2; TRBD1 matches 7 bases. V shed 4 bases and J 6 bases; nucleotides not matched to a gene: 5. Per germline, CDR1 MNHEY and CDR2 SVGAGI. This CDR3 contains 13 residues. The CDR3, as DNA: TGTGCCAGCAGTTCAGGGGGTTATCATGGCTACACCTTC. Translating gives CASSSGGYHGYTF.

V and J are TRBV4-1 and TRBJ2-2, with D perhaps matching TRBD2 (5 bases). The CDR3 length is 15 residues. Looked up from germline, CDR1 is MGHRA and CDR2 is YSYEKL. Trimming cost V 7 bases and J 0 bases, with 12 bases left between them. The CDR3 spells CASKGEAANTGELFF. The CDR3 DNA sequence: TGCGCCAGCAAGGGTGAAGCGGCGAACACCGGGGAGCTGTTTTTT.

The chain has TRBV7-6 and TRBJ2-7, with TRBD1 matching 8 bases. Germline CDR1 SGHVS, CDR2 FNYEAQ. CDR3 size: 15 residues. V gave up 1 base and J gave up 0 bases; unmatched junction bases: 2. DNA of the CDR3: TGTGCCAGCAGCTTAGAAGGACAGGGCTCCTACGAGCAGTACTTC. Translating gives CASSLEGQGSYEQYF.

The V gene is TRBV19, the J gene TRBJ2-7, with 12 positions matching TRBD2. Germline V CDR1 and CDR2: LNHDA, SQIVND (reference sequence). V lost 6 bases to trimming and J lost 4 bases; unmatched junction nucleotides: 7. The CDR3 covers 15 residues. The CDR3 reads CASRTSGSAGYEQYF. CDR3 sequence (DNA): TGTGCCAGTAGGACTAGCGGGAGCGCCGGGTACGAGCAGTACTTC.

The gene calls are TRBV6-5 and TRBJ2-2; no clear D. V shed 6 bases and J shed 4 bases, with 9 bases lying between them. CDR3 length equals 13 residues. Germline CDR1 is MNHEY and CDR2 is SVGAGI. The DNA of the CDR3 is TGTGCCAGCAGGGAGAGTTCCACCGGGGAGCTGTTTTTT. Translating gives CASRESSTGELFF.

This clone appeared a few times. The V call is TRBV5-1, the J call TRBJ2-7, with 8 bases aligning to TRBD1. The V gene end was trimmed by 6 bases and the J gene end by 5 bases; junction bases not matched to a gene: 7. Germline loops: CDR1 SGHRS, CDR2 YFSETQ. The CDR3 loop spans 13 amino acids. The CDR3 is CASTETGAHEQYF. DNA for the CDR3: TGCGCCAGCACAGAGACAGGGGCACACGAGCAGTACTTC.

This chain joins TRBV7-9 and TRBJ1-2; weak D call: TRBD1 (5 bases). CDR3 length: 15 residues. Trimming left V 5 bases short and J 5 bases short, with 18 bases between. Germline assignment: CDR1 SEHNR and CDR2 FQNEAQ (reference sequence). CDR3 sequence (DNA): TGTGCCAGCAGCCCCCCTCTTAGAGGGACGTATGGCTACACCTTC. Residues: CASSPPLRGTYGYTF.

CDR3 DNA sequence: TGTGCCAGCAGCCCGGGACAGCTTATGAACTATGGCTACACCTTC. Protein sequence: CASSPGQLMNYGYTF. This chain connects TRBV5-6 to TRBJ1-2, with 7 positions matching TRBD1. V lost 4 bases and J lost 2; bases outside the gene matches: 8. The germline CDR1 and CDR2 sequences are SGHDT and YYEEEE. This CDR3 has 15 residues.

J is TRBJ2-2 and V is TRBV5-1, with a possible D match to TRBD1 (6 bases). Germline V gene data show CDR1 as SGHRS and CDR2 as YFSETQ. CDR3 length equals 14 residues. The V end lost 2 bases, the J end lost 5 bases, and 10 bases lay between the germline ends. CDR3 region: CASSFPRGTGELFF. The CDR3 coding sequence is TGCGCCAGCAGCTTCCCCAGGGGAACCGGGGAGCTGTTTTTT.

This chain joins TRBV9 and TRBJ2-3; 7 nucleotides line up with TRBD2. V lost 0 bases, J lost 4 bases, and 5 bases stayed unmatched. The CDR3 totals 15 residues. The germline CDR1 and CDR2 sequences are SGDLS and YYNGEE. CDR3 DNA sequence: TGTGCCAGCAGCGTAGTAGGCGGGAGAGCAGATACGCAGTATTTT. Its translation: CASSVVGGRADTQYF.

The V and J genes are TRBV13 and TRBJ2-7, with 9 bases matching TRBD1. Unmatched junction bases numbered 10, after V lost 6 bases and J lost 4 bases. The CDR3 sequence is 15 residues long. Germline assignment: CDR1 PRHDT and CDR2 FYEKMQ (reference sequence). The CDR3 bases are TGTGCCAGCAGTCCTCCCGGGACAGGGAGATACGAGCAGTACTTC. Translated, it gives CASSPPGTGRYEQYF.

This sequence joins TRBV6-4 and TRBJ2-3; TRBD2 is a possible D gene (5 bases). Per the germline V gene, CDR1 is MRHNA and CDR2 is SNTAGT. The ends were cut back, 5 bases at V and 3 bases at J, with 12 bases in the middle. The CDR3 sequence is 14 residues long. The CDR3 here is CASSLNSGTDTQYF. The CDR3 coding sequence is TGTGCCAGCAGTTTAAACAGCGGAACAGATACGCAGTATTTT.

The rearrangement joins TRBV19 to TRBJ2-3, with TRBD2 matching over 12 bases. The V gene end was trimmed by 9 bases and the J gene end by 6 bases; junction bases not matched to a gene: 4. Germline-derived CDR1 and CDR2 are LNHDA and SQIVND (reference sequence). The CDR3 loop spans 13 amino acids. CDR3: CASRLAGADTQYF. For the CDR3, the DNA is TGTGCCAGCCGACTAGCGGGAGCGGATACGCAGTATTTT.

This rearrangement joins TRBV5-1 to TRBJ2-1; no firm D call. With 3 bases removed from V and 3 bases from J, the gap between germline ends came to 4 bases. The CDR3 spans 12 residues. CDR1 is SGHRS, CDR2 YFSETQ, per germline. CDR3 region: CASSWNYNEQFF. The CDR3 DNA reads as TGCGCCAGCAGCTGGAACTACAATGAGCAGTTCTTC. Complete variable domain (other parts from reference TRBV5-1 and TRBJ2-1): KAGVTQTPRYLIKTRGQQVTLSCSPISGHRSVSWYQQTPGQGLQFLFEYFSETQRNKGNFPGRFSGRQFSNSRSEMNVSTLELGDSALYLCASSWNYNEQFFGPGTRLTVL.

J is TRBJ2-7 and V is TRBV5-1; TRBD2 is a possible D gene (6 bases). V was clipped by 0 bases and J by 6 bases, with 13 bases between them. CDR1 and CDR2 from the germline V gene are SGHRS and YFSETQ. The CDR3 has 14 amino acids. The DNA for the CDR3 is TGCGCCAGCAGCTTGGTCGGGAGTAAAGGCGAGCAGTACTTC. Its translation is CASSLVGSKGEQYF.

This rearrangement joins TRBV29-1 to TRBJ2-1; possibly TRBD1 for D (5 bases). The germline gives CDR1 SQVTM, CDR2 ANQGSEA. There are 17 residues in the CDR3. The germline V and J ends were trimmed by 0 bases and 4 bases, with 19 bases remaining between them. The CDR3 nucleotides are TGCAGCGTTGAAGATCAAGTTGGTCAGGGCCTTTACAATGAGCAGTTCTTC. The encoded protein is CSVEDQVGQGLYNEQFF.

The gene calls are TRBV7-9 and TRBJ2-5; D possibly matches TRBD1 or TRBD2 (6 bases each). This CDR3 is 13 amino acids long. The ends were cut back, 4 bases at V and 4 bases at J, with 10 bases in the middle. Germline CDR1 reads SEHNR; CDR2 reads FQNEAQ (reference sequence). The DNA of the CDR3 is TGTGCCAGCAGCTCTCGGGGGCCAGAGACCCAGTACTTC. This gives the protein CASSSRGPETQYF. The whole variable domain, remainder taken from reference TRBV7-9 and TRBJ2-5, is DTGVSQNPRHKITKRGQNVTFRCDPISEHNRLYWYRQTLGQGPEFLTYFQNEAQLEKSRLLSDRFSAERPKGSFSTLEIQRTEQGDSAMYLCASSSRGPETQYFGPGTRLLVL.

The chain is built from TRBV9 and TRBJ2-2; 7 bases are shared with TRBD2. Germline trimming cut 0 bases from V and 6 bases from J; bases unmatched to any gene: 2. The CDR3 is made up of 14 amino acids. The germline gives CDR1 SGDLS, CDR2 YYNGEE. CDR3 amino acids: CASSVGGGAGELFF. The CDR3 DNA is TGTGCCAGCAGCGTAGGCGGGGGAGCCGGGGAGCTGTTTTTT.